The T cell receptor (beta chain) described here comes from a study of blood T cells in healthy people across ages. In this sample, this clonotype turned up a few times. PCR was performed a second time for about 6 to 12 cycles using a sample-barcoded 5' primer and a J-beta primer mix. TCRdb re-analysed the 5' RACE reads in MiXCR, keeping a single row per CDR3 protein. This sample has about 780,000 distinct CDR3 sequences, with around half found just once. From germline, CDR1 is MDHEN and CDR2 SYDVKM. The CDR3 is 16 residues long. Trimming removed 5 bases at V and 2 bases at J, with 16 bases between. The sequencing sample was made of blood. V is TRBV28 and J is TRBJ2-4; D gene uncertain. The source is a man older than 75 in good health. The CDR3 DNA sequence: TGTGCCAGCAGTGCCACTGGCGGAACACCCAAAAACATTCAGTACTTC. Translation: CASSATGGTPKNIQYF.